The clone carrying this T cell receptor (beta chain) has ten or more counts. What it recognizes is unknown. This specimen comes from a study of T cells in Graves' hyperthyroidism and ophthalmopathy. Diagnosis relied on clinical symptoms, serum thyroxine and TRAb, thyroid ultrasound and orbital computed tomography. Germline trimming cut 6 bases from V and 6 bases from J; bases unmatched to any gene: 19. In germline, CDR1 is DFQATT, CDR2 SNEGSKA (reference sequence). CDR3 length: 16 amino acids. Amplification yielded TCR beta CDR3 regions, with RNA transcripts as the source. RT-PCR in the first round (using the HTBI primer set) targeted the TCR CDR3. In TCRdb, the multiplex PCR reads were re-called with MiXCR into one record per CDR3 protein. The sample contains some 510,000 distinct CDR3 sequences, less than 25% of which appear only once. Whole-study results and caveats: Before onset, by a median of around 6.4 months, the model predicted ophthalmopathy. Most thyroid clonotypes that were expanded above 0.001 also turned up in blood.

The V gene is TRBV20-1, the J gene TRBJ2-5; 7 bases are a match to TRBD1. The sequence was collected from a man younger than 35 with Graves' hyperthyroidism. The sequenced material came from blood. The CDR3 region has the DNA TGCAGTGCCTCAAAGGCCGGGACAGCTACAATGAAGACCCAGTACTTC. Translated, it gives CSASKAGTATMKTQYF.